This T cell receptor (beta chain) comes out of a study of CD8 T cells in ankylosing spondylitis. TCRdb reprocessed the 5' RACE reads with MiXCR, giving one entry per CDR3 protein. This sample yields some 180,000 distinct CDR3 sequences, of which 15% to 20% are seen a single time; 4.3% belongs to the top ten. General study points: Within ankylosing spondylitis blood, a TCR beta motif made up of seven to nine highly homologous variants appeared to be characteristic.

This clonotype appeared many times. Its matching antigen is unknown. What was sequenced was blood, either unsorted or a sorted T cell fraction (not recorded which). The sequence derives from a male donor under 30 with ankylosing spondylitis or in good health (not recorded which).

The CDR3 loop reads CAISELSNYGYTF. The CDR3, as DNA: TGTGCCATCAGTGAGTTATCTAACTATGGCTACACCTTC. The chain links TRBV10-3 to TRBJ1-2, with D uncertain. The CDR3 loop spans 13 amino acids. Germline V gene sequence: CDR1 ENHRY, CDR2 SYGVKD. V gave up 1 base and J gave up 0 bases, with 3 bases separating them.